This is a list of T cell receptor beta chains from one sample in a study of blood T cell repertoires in COVID-19. Measured with immunoSEQ multiplex PCR; TCRdb has only the in-frame clones, and not every one. The sample holds about 270,000 clones, 85% seen once. Sequenced: peripheral blood. All receptors derive from a woman in her forties or fifties with active or convalescent COVID-19. The CDR3 runs from the conserved cysteine through the conserved F or W. Each record gives: clone size, J gene, D gene, V gene, CDR3 DNA, CDR3 protein. A D gene is named only where the DNA matches it firmly. Size values are once, few and many counts, or a class for expanded clones, and some rows have none.

clone_size: -
j_call: TRBJ2-5
d_call: TRBD1
v_call: TRBV29-1
cdr3_nt: TGCAGCGGCTTCGGGTTGGGACAGGGAATGGAGACCCAGTACTTC
cdr3_aa: CSGFGLGQGMETQYF

clone_size: -
j_call: TRBJ2-1
d_call: -
v_call: TRBV19
cdr3_nt: TGTGCCAGTAGGGAGGGGATGAGCTCCTACAATGAGCAGTTCTTC
cdr3_aa: CASREGMSSYNEQFF

clone_size: -
j_call: TRBJ2-2
d_call: TRBD2
v_call: TRBV5-4
cdr3_nt: TGTGCCAGCAGCTTGGAACCGAGCGGGATGAACACCGGGGAGCTGTTTTTT
cdr3_aa: CASSLEPSGMNTGELFF

clone_size: -
j_call: TRBJ2-1
d_call: TRBD1
v_call: TRBV7-9
cdr3_nt: TGTGCCAGCAGCTTACCTAGACCGGGACAGGGAAGAAATGAGCAGTTCTTC
cdr3_aa: CASSLPRPGQGRNEQFF

clone_size: -
j_call: TRBJ2-7
d_call: TRBD2
v_call: TRBV5-1
cdr3_nt: TGCGCCAGCAGCGCCGGGACTAGCGGTTACGAGCAGTACTTC
cdr3_aa: CASSAGTSGYEQYF

clone_size: -
j_call: TRBJ1-1
d_call: -
v_call: TRBV28
cdr3_nt: TGTGCCAGCAGTTTATCTGCAGAACCCAAAACAAAAGCTTTCTTT
cdr3_aa: CASSLSAEPKTKAFF

clone_size: few
j_call: TRBJ1-1
d_call: -
v_call: TRBV7-2
cdr3_nt: TGTGCCACCAAACAGGGACGGGGGGCGGTTGAAGCTTTCTTT
cdr3_aa: CATKQGRGAVEAFF

clone_size: -
j_call: TRBJ1-1
d_call: -
v_call: TRBV7-9
cdr3_nt: TGTGCCAGCAGCTATGAGGGCCAAGCTTTCTTT
cdr3_aa: CASSYEGQAFF

clone_size: -
j_call: TRBJ2-1
d_call: TRBD2
v_call: TRBV19
cdr3_nt: TGTGCCAGTAGTATGGGATTGAGGGGGACTAGCTCCAATGAGCAGTTCTTC
cdr3_aa: CASSMGLRGTSSNEQFF

clone_size: -
j_call: TRBJ1-2
d_call: TRBD1
v_call: TRBV7-9
cdr3_nt: TGTGCCAGCAGCTTAGCCGGGAGGGGGCTCTATGGCTACACCTTC
cdr3_aa: CASSLAGRGLYGYTF

clone_size: -
j_call: TRBJ1-2
d_call: -
v_call: TRBV2
cdr3_nt: TGTGCCAGCAGTGAAGCGGCTTATGGCTACACCTTC
cdr3_aa: CASSEAAYGYTF

clone_size: -
j_call: TRBJ2-2
d_call: -
v_call: TRBV12-3/TRBV12-4
cdr3_nt: TGTGCCAGCACCTTACCCGGCGGGGAGCTGTTTTTT
cdr3_aa: CASTLPGGELFF

clone_size: few
j_call: TRBJ2-2
d_call: -
v_call: TRBV4-2
cdr3_nt: TGTGCCAGCAGCCAGTCCGGGACTGCGAACACCGGGGAGCTGTTTTTT
cdr3_aa: CASSQSGTANTGELFF

clone_size: -
j_call: TRBJ1-1
d_call: TRBD1
v_call: TRBV19
cdr3_nt: TGTGCCAGTAGTGTCGGGACAGCGAACACTGAAGCTTTCTTT
cdr3_aa: CASSVGTANTEAFF

clone_size: -
j_call: TRBJ2-3
d_call: TRBD2
v_call: TRBV4-1
cdr3_nt: TGCGCCAGCAGCTCCCGGGGGGCGTTAGCGGGAGCAGCAGATACGCAGTATTTT
cdr3_aa: CASSSRGALAGAADTQYF

clone_size: -
j_call: TRBJ2-1
d_call: TRBD2
v_call: TRBV3-1/TRBV3-2
cdr3_nt: TGTGCCAGCAGCCAAGAGGGACTAGCGGGAGGTTTCACGCCCCTCTACAATGAGCAGTTCTTC
cdr3_aa: CASSQEGLAGGFTPLYNEQFF

clone_size: -
j_call: TRBJ2-1
d_call: TRBD2
v_call: TRBV6-2/TRBV6-3
cdr3_nt: TGTGCCAGCAGTGACCCCGGGACTAGCGGGAGTGATGAGCAGTTCTTC
cdr3_aa: CASSDPGTSGSDEQFF

clone_size: few
j_call: TRBJ1-3
d_call: -
v_call: TRBV7-3
cdr3_nt: TGTGCCAGCAGCCAAATGGAGGGAAACACCATATATTTT
cdr3_aa: CASSQMEGNTIYF

clone_size: -
j_call: TRBJ1-2
d_call: -
v_call: TRBV6-2/TRBV6-3
cdr3_nt: TGTGCCAGCAGTTACTCCTTCGCAGGGTTGAACTATGGCTACACCTTC
cdr3_aa: CASSYSFAGLNYGYTF

clone_size: -
j_call: TRBJ2-3
d_call: TRBD1
v_call: TRBV5-1
cdr3_nt: TGCGCCAGCAGGGACAGGGCTTTCGCAGATACGCAGTATTTT
cdr3_aa: CASRDRAFADTQYF

clone_size: -
j_call: TRBJ1-4
d_call: TRBD1
v_call: TRBV7-9
cdr3_nt: TGTGCCAGCAGCCCCGGACAGGGTTTTAATGAAAAACTGTTTTTT
cdr3_aa: CASSPGQGFNEKLFF

clone_size: -
j_call: TRBJ1-3
d_call: -
v_call: TRBV14
cdr3_nt: TGTGCCAGCAGCCCCCGGACAGTTTCTATTGGAAACACCATATATTTT
cdr3_aa: CASSPRTVSIGNTIYF

clone_size: -
j_call: TRBJ2-2
d_call: -
v_call: TRBV7-2
cdr3_nt: TGTGCCAGCAGCTCCCCTGGGCCCCCGGTCACCGGGGAGCTGTTTTTT
cdr3_aa: CASSSPGPPVTGELFF

clone_size: -
j_call: TRBJ2-2
d_call: TRBD2
v_call: TRBV19
cdr3_nt: TGTGCCAGTAGCGTTCTAGCGGGATTTCGTGGGGAGCTGTTTTTT
cdr3_aa: CASSVLAGFRGELFF

clone_size: few
j_call: TRBJ1-3
d_call: -
v_call: TRBV7-8
cdr3_nt: TGTGCCAGCAGCTTAGAGGGGGGAGGGACTGGAAACACCATATATTTT
cdr3_aa: CASSLEGGGTGNTIYF

clone_size: -
j_call: TRBJ1-1
d_call: -
v_call: TRBV12-3/TRBV12-4
cdr3_nt: TGTGCCAGCAGTTTTGGGGGGGATCTAGAAGCTTTCTTT
cdr3_aa: CASSFGGDLEAFF

clone_size: -
j_call: TRBJ2-1
d_call: TRBD1
v_call: TRBV24-1
cdr3_nt: TGTGCCACCAGTGGCGGACAGGGGCGACTCGTCGAGCAGTTCTTC
cdr3_aa: CATSGGQGRLVEQFF

clone_size: -
j_call: TRBJ2-2
d_call: TRBD1
v_call: TRBV5-1
cdr3_nt: TGCGCCAGCAGGGCCGGGACAGCGAACACCGGGGAGCTGTTTTTT
cdr3_aa: CASRAGTANTGELFF

clone_size: -
j_call: TRBJ1-3
d_call: -
v_call: TRBV3-1/TRBV3-2
cdr3_nt: TGTGCCAGCAGCGCCATTTCGGGGGTTACTGGAAACACCATATATTTT
cdr3_aa: CASSAISGVTGNTIYF

clone_size: once
j_call: TRBJ2-5
d_call: -
v_call: TRBV19
cdr3_nt: TGTGCCAGTAGCCCCCAGCCGCGGGAGACCCAGTACTTC
cdr3_aa: CASSPQPRETQYF

clone_size: -
j_call: TRBJ1-6
d_call: -
v_call: TRBV5-8
cdr3_nt: TGTGCCAGCAGCCCTAAAGCGGGACTGTTTCATAATTCACCCCTCCACTTT
cdr3_aa: CASSPKAGLFHNSPLHF

clone_size: -
j_call: TRBJ1-5
d_call: -
v_call: TRBV11-2
cdr3_nt: TGTGCCAGCAGCTTCGCCAGTAATCAGCCCCAGCATTTT
cdr3_aa: CASSFASNQPQHF

clone_size: -
j_call: TRBJ1-3
d_call: TRBD1
v_call: TRBV6-1
cdr3_nt: TGTGCCAGCAGTGGGGACAGGAGCCTCTCTGGAAACACCATATATTTT
cdr3_aa: CASSGDRSLSGNTIYF

clone_size: -
j_call: TRBJ2-5
d_call: TRBD2
v_call: TRBV3-1/TRBV3-2
cdr3_nt: TGTGCCAGCAGCCAACTTAGCGGGAGGGCCTTACTAGAGACCCAGTACTTC
cdr3_aa: CASSQLSGRALLETQYF

clone_size: once
j_call: TRBJ1-1
d_call: -
v_call: TRBV5-1
cdr3_nt: TGCGCCAGCAGCTTGGAAAGGGGCGTGGGGGAAGCTTTCTTT
cdr3_aa: CASSLERGVGEAFF

clone_size: once
j_call: TRBJ1-6
d_call: TRBD1
v_call: TRBV6-5
cdr3_nt: TGTGCCAGCAGCCTGGGACAGGGTAATTCACCCCTCCACTTT
cdr3_aa: CASSLGQGNSPLHF

clone_size: few
j_call: TRBJ1-1
d_call: -
v_call: TRBV18
cdr3_nt: TGTGCCAGCTCACCACCGAGCGGGGAAAGAGCTTTCTTT
cdr3_aa: CASSPPSGERAFF

clone_size: -
j_call: TRBJ1-2
d_call: -
v_call: TRBV10-2
cdr3_nt: TGCGCCAGCAGTGAGTCGAGGGGGATGGTGGGCTACACCTTC
cdr3_aa: CASSESRGMVGYTF

clone_size: few
j_call: TRBJ2-1
d_call: -
v_call: TRBV29-1
cdr3_nt: TGCAGCGGCGGGGCCCATGAGCAGTTCTTC
cdr3_aa: CSGGAHEQFF

clone_size: -
j_call: TRBJ2-7
d_call: TRBD1
v_call: TRBV11-2
cdr3_nt: TGTGCCAGCACCATAAACAGGGGTGGAGAGCAGTACTTC
cdr3_aa: CASTINRGGEQYF

clone_size: -
j_call: TRBJ2-7
d_call: TRBD2
v_call: TRBV20-1
cdr3_nt: TGCAGTGCTAGTAGCCCGGCTGTTTTTGGCGGGAGGGCCTCCTACGAGCAGTACTTC
cdr3_aa: CSASSPAVFGGRASYEQYF

clone_size: -
j_call: TRBJ1-2
d_call: -
v_call: TRBV12-3/TRBV12-4
cdr3_nt: TGTGCCAGCAGTTTATCGGCAGGAGGCGGCTACACCTTC
cdr3_aa: CASSLSAGGGYTF

clone_size: -
j_call: TRBJ2-7
d_call: TRBD2
v_call: TRBV5-4
cdr3_nt: TGTGCCAGCGGTCTAGCGGGAGGGGACGAGCAGTACTTC
cdr3_aa: CASGLAGGDEQYF

clone_size: -
j_call: TRBJ1-1
d_call: -
v_call: TRBV5-1
cdr3_nt: TGCGCCAGCAGCTTGGTCGGGTACACTGAAGCTTTCTTT
cdr3_aa: CASSLVGYTEAFF

clone_size: -
j_call: TRBJ2-1
d_call: -
v_call: TRBV28
cdr3_nt: TGTGCCTGCAAACCTTCGACTACCCGGTTTGATGAGCAGTTCTTC
cdr3_aa: CACKPSTTRFDEQFF

clone_size: -
j_call: TRBJ2-1
d_call: TRBD2
v_call: TRBV24-1
cdr3_nt: TGTGCCACCAGTGATTTGGGTAGCGGGAGGGAAGGCAATGAGCAGTTCTTC
cdr3_aa: CATSDLGSGREGNEQFF

clone_size: -
j_call: TRBJ1-2
d_call: TRBD1
v_call: TRBV5-4
cdr3_nt: TGTGCCAGCAGCACCTCTTCAGGGGGCTACTATGGCTACACCTTC
cdr3_aa: CASSTSSGGYYGYTF

clone_size: -
j_call: TRBJ1-2
d_call: TRBD1
v_call: TRBV7-7
cdr3_nt: TGTGCTAGCAGCTTAGTAGGGGGCGGTGGCTACACCTTC
cdr3_aa: CASSLVGGGGYTF

clone_size: -
j_call: TRBJ2-3
d_call: -
v_call: TRBV28
cdr3_nt: TGTGCCAGCAGTTTAGGGACTAGCACAGATACGCAGTATTTT
cdr3_aa: CASSLGTSTDTQYF

clone_size: -
j_call: TRBJ2-2
d_call: TRBD2
v_call: TRBV27
cdr3_nt: TGTGCCAGCAGTTTCTTCGGGTGGCGGGGGGCTGTCGGGGAGCTGTTTTTT
cdr3_aa: CASSFFGWRGAVGELFF

clone_size: once
j_call: TRBJ2-1
d_call: -
v_call: TRBV10-2
cdr3_nt: TGCGCCAGCAGTGAGGCAGGGGAAGAGTACAATGAGCAGTTCTTC
cdr3_aa: CASSEAGEEYNEQFF

clone_size: once
j_call: TRBJ1-6
d_call: -
v_call: TRBV7-2
cdr3_nt: TGTGCCAGCAGCTTAGATATGAATTCACCCCTCCACTTT
cdr3_aa: CASSLDMNSPLHF

clone_size: few
j_call: TRBJ2-3
d_call: TRBD1
v_call: TRBV19
cdr3_nt: TGTGCCAGATCGACAGGGTCTGCAACCCGTGCAGATACGCAGTATTTT
cdr3_aa: CARSTGSATRADTQYF